The sequence of this TCR beta chain was determined in a study of tumor and adjacent non-tumor tissue in lung cancer. In the study overall: The patients, 9 to 11 men and 5 women, were roughly 30 to 80 with stage I to III disease. The study, taken as a whole, reports: TCR diversity was significantly greater in tumor than normal lung tissue.

Germline loops: CDR1 SQVTM, CDR2 ANQGSEA. This CDR3 has 13 amino acids. Trimming stripped 1 base from V and 4 bases from J, with 10 bases between. Ten or more counts support this clonotype. Antigen: not known. RNA was extracted from bulk tissue without any cell sorting. TCRbeta libraries were built with three rounds of nested PCR, modified from ARM-PCR. MiXCR, applied by TCRdb to the multiplex PCR reads, yields one record per CDR3 protein. This table has 120,000 or so distinct CDR3 sequences, 66% appearing once. This rearrangement joins TRBV29-1 to TRBJ1-2; D is uncertain. The sequence came from a man younger than 40 with non-small cell lung cancer. Input material: lung tumor tissue. The DNA of the CDR3 is TGCAGCGTTGAAGGTGGAGGCGGCTATGGCTACACCTTC. Protein: CSVEGGGGYGYTF.